Listed here is a single T cell receptor beta chain. The data stem from a study of blood T cells in healthy people across ages. This CDR3 is built from 12 residues. V lost 7 bases to trimming and J lost 8 bases, with 13 bases between them. CDR1 and CDR2 from the germline V gene are SGHRS and YFSETQ. Using a J-beta primer mix together with a sample-barcoded 5' primer, a second PCR was run for about 7 to 12 cycles. TCRdb analysed the 5' RACE reads with MiXCR anew, one entry per CDR3 protein. This sample has 1,500,000 or so distinct CDR3 sequences, with 59% found just once. The source material was blood. The receptor was derived from a man between 18 and 29 years old in good health. The chain has TRBV5-1 and TRBJ2-1; possibly TRBD2 for D (6 bases). The CDR3 nucleotides are TGCGCCAGCTTTGCGGGAAGCGATGAGCAGTTCTTC. Its protein is CASFAGSDEQFF.